The TCR beta chain described here comes from a study of blood T cells in healthy people across ages. Per germline, CDR1 DFQATT and CDR2 SNEGSKA (reference sequence). The V end lost 7 bases, the J end lost 2 bases, and 14 bases lay between the germline ends. The CDR3 extends over 13 amino acids. Alongside a J-beta primer mix, a sample-barcoded 5' primer served in a second PCR lasting roughly 7 to 11 cycles. TCRdb re-analysed the 5' RACE reads in MiXCR, keeping a single row per CDR3 protein. This table holds approximately 850,000 distinct CDR3 sequences, under 45% found once. This clonotype appeared once.

This clonotype was sampled from a man between 60 and 75 years old in good health. The sequencing sample was made of blood. This chain connects TRBV20-1 to TRBJ1-2, with TRBD1 as a possible D gene (6 bases). The CDR3 spells CSVATGLNYGYTF. The CDR3 DNA follows: TGCAGTGTGGCGACAGGATTAAACTATGGCTACACCTTC.